The 17 T cell receptor beta chains listed next were all sequenced from one sample in a study of blood T cell repertoires in COVID-19. Assay: immunoSEQ multiplex PCR; the TCRdb copy retains only in-frame clones and omits some. The sample lists more than 85,000 clones, over 60% occurring once. Sequenced material: peripheral blood. These receptors were obtained from a woman at least 80 years old with active or convalescent COVID-19.

CDR3 DNA: TGTGCCAGCAGTGGTCCGGGGGGGCTAGGAGATGGCTACACCTTC. Translating it yields CASSGPGGLGDGYTF. V usage is TRBV2 and J usage is TRBJ1-2; D perhaps matches TRBD1 (6 bases). Trimming cost V 4 bases and J 6 bases, with 18 bases left between them. CDR3 length: 15 amino acids. Germline V gene sequence: CDR1 SNHLY, CDR2 FYNNEI.

The rearrangement links TRBV28 to TRBJ2-2; D is ambiguous. Trimming left V 6 bases short and J 2 bases short, with 10 bases between. The CDR3 has 14 amino acids. CDR1 MDHEN and CDR2 SYDVKM come from the germline V gene. CDR3 sequence: CASRMTRNTGELFF. CDR3 DNA sequence: TGTGCCAGCAGAATGACAAGAAACACCGGGGAGCTGTTTTTT. Looking up the rest from reference TRBV28 and TRBJ2-2 gives the full variable domain: DVKVTQSSRYLVKRTGEKVFLECVQDMDHENMFWYRQDPGLGLRLIYFSYDVKMKEKGDIPEGYSVSREKKERFSLILESASTNQTSMYLCASRMTRNTGELFFGEGSRLTVL.

In DNA form, the CDR3 reads TGTGCCAGCAGTTCGTCACCGGGAAGCTACGAGCAGTACTTC. This encodes CASSSSPGSYEQYF. This chain joins TRBV6-5 and TRBJ2-7; D is possibly TRBD2 (5 bases). CDR3 length equals 14 residues. Between the trimmed V and J ends, which lost 4 bases and 3 bases, there was a span of 13 bases. Per germline, CDR1 MNHEY and CDR2 SVGAGI.

This clone was picked up one time. CDR3 sequence reads: CASSSGTGVTGELFF. In nucleotides, the CDR3 is TGCGCCAGCAGCTCCGGGACAGGGGTCACCGGGGAGCTGTTTTTT. V usage is TRBV5-1 and J usage is TRBJ2-2, with 10 bases identical to TRBD1. Unmatched junction bases numbered 3, after V lost 3 bases and J lost 4 bases. This CDR3 comprises 15 residues. Germline lookup yields CDR1 SGHRS and CDR2 YFSETQ.

The V gene is TRBV4-1, the J gene TRBJ2-5, with a possible D match to TRBD2 (6 bases). CDR1 MGHRA and CDR2 YSYEKL come from the germline V gene. This CDR3 is built from 17 residues. Trimming left V 1 base short and J 5 bases short, with 20 bases between. The CDR3 is CASSQVGPRLGRETQYF. The CDR3 DNA reads TGCGCCAGCAGCCAAGTGGGTCCCAGACTAGGGCGGGAGACCCAGTACTTC.

The chain recombines TRBV11-2 with TRBJ1-2; a possible D gene is TRBD1 (5 bases). Trimming shortened V by 5 bases and J by 4 bases, and 11 bases separated the two germline ends. Germline V CDR1 and CDR2: SGHAT, FQNNGV. The CDR3 extends over 13 amino acids. The CDR3 here is CASSATGLYGYTF. The CDR3, as DNA: TGTGCCAGCAGCGCCACGGGACTCTATGGCTACACCTTC.

As to this clone: A read error may produce the germline difference seen at one junction end. The rearrangement links TRBV15 to TRBJ1-4; 9 bases agree with TRBD1. Germline CDR1 is LNHNV and CDR2 is YYDKDF (reference sequence). The CDR3 has 15 residues. CDR3 coding DNA: TGTGCCACCTGCAGGGGACAGGGAGATAATGAAAAACTGTTTTTT. Translation: CATCRGQGDNEKLFF.

The rearrangement joins TRBV4-1 to TRBJ1-1; D uncertain. The length of the CDR3 is 12 residues. From germline, CDR1 is MGHRA and CDR2 YSYEKL. V was trimmed by 1 base and J by 3 bases, leaving 3 bases between them. Written as DNA, the CDR3 is TGCGCCAGCAGCCAAGGAGACACTGAAGCTTTCTTT. Amino acid sequence: CASSQGDTEAFF.

This chain uses TRBV11-2 with TRBJ1-1, with 8 bases matching TRBD1. Germline V gene data show CDR1 as SGHAT and CDR2 as FQNNGV. This CDR3 region has 14 residues. The V segment lost 6 bases and the J segment 0 bases; nucleotides outside the gene matches: 3. The CDR3 bases are TGTGCCAGCAGGCTGACAGGGGTGAACACTGAAGCTTTCTTT. Its protein product is CASRLTGVNTEAFF.

The CDR3 spells CASSWAGVPIDQPQHF. The CDR3 region has the DNA TGTGCCAGCAGCTGGGCGGGAGTTCCAATCGATCAGCCCCAGCATTTT. This chain uses TRBV5-8 with TRBJ1-5; D ambiguous. The CDR3 contains 16 residues. V gave up 3 bases and J gave up 5 bases, with 18 bases separating them. Germline CDR1 reads SGHTS; CDR2 reads YDEGEE.

This clone has ten or more counts. This chain links TRBV29-1 with TRBJ2-1; 7 bases map to TRBD1. CDR3 size: 15 residues. Germline V gene sequence: CDR1 SQVTM, CDR2 ANQGSEA. The V gene end was trimmed by 2 bases and the J gene end by 4 bases; junction bases not matched to a gene: 8. The CDR3 is CSVELPGQFYNEQFF. The CDR3 DNA reads as TGCAGCGTTGAACTACCGGGACAGTTTTACAATGAGCAGTTCTTC.

The chain joins TRBV5-4 to TRBJ2-7, with TRBD1 matching over 12 bases. The length of the CDR3 is 15 residues. The germline CDR1 and CDR2 sequences are SGHNT and YYREEE (reference sequence). The trim removed 4 bases at V and 1 base at J, leaving 3 bases unmatched. CDR3: CASSPGQGASYEQYF. The CDR3 DNA is TGTGCCAGCAGCCCGGGACAGGGGGCTTCCTACGAGCAGTACTTC.

The chain links TRBV2 to TRBJ1-1; TRBD1 agrees at 7 bases. CDR1 SNHLY and CDR2 FYNNEI come from the germline V gene. The junction had 8 bases not matched to a gene; V was cut back by 7 bases and J by 6 bases. The CDR3 has 13 amino acids. The CDR3 loop reads CASKERTGSEAFF. In DNA form, the CDR3 reads TGTGCCAGCAAAGAAAGGACAGGATCTGAAGCTTTCTTT.

The V and J genes are TRBV6-5 and TRBJ1-2, with TRBD1 matching over 10 bases. The ends lost 6 bases at V and 4 bases at J; junction bases unmatched: 8. The length of the CDR3 is 15 residues. Germline loops: CDR1 MNHEY, CDR2 SVGAGI. The CDR3 nucleotides are TGTGCCAGCAGCCGCGGACAGGGGGGGATCTATGGCTACACCTTC. As protein: CASSRGQGGIYGYTF.

The rearrangement links TRBV5-1 to TRBJ1-2; D is ambiguous. The germline V gene encodes CDR1 SGHRS and CDR2 YFSETQ. CDR3 length: 13 amino acids. Trimming left V 4 bases short and J 4 bases short, with 11 bases between. CDR3 loop: CASSPRESYGYTF. The CDR3 bases are TGCGCCAGCAGCCCCCGGGAGTCCTATGGCTACACCTTC.

The chain recombines TRBV6-5 with TRBJ2-7; weak D call: TRBD1 (6 bases). The V end lost 8 bases, the J end lost 3 bases, and 14 bases lay between the germline ends. Germline lookup yields CDR1 MNHEY and CDR2 SVGAGI. This CDR3 has 13 amino acids. The CDR3 DNA reads as TGTGCCAGCCTAAGAACAGGGAACTACGAGCAGTACTTC. Protein sequence: CASLRTGNYEQYF.

V is TRBV30 and J is TRBJ1-6; D is possibly TRBD1 (6 bases). The CDR3 totals 14 residues. The germline V and J ends were trimmed by 0 bases and 3 bases, with 6 bases remaining between them. CDR1 and CDR2 (germline): GTSNPN, SVGIG (reference sequence). This CDR3 is CAWSVQGYNSPLHF. Written as DNA, the CDR3 is TGTGCCTGGAGTGTACAGGGCTATAATTCACCCCTCCACTTT.